This T cell receptor (beta chain) originates from a study of PD-1 blockade in mismatch repair-deficient tumors. About the research overall: Patients had approximately 11 mismatch repair-deficient cancer types and were previously treated and progressing. Study-level findings and limits: Rapid post-treatment expansion, then contraction, generally preceding radiologic response, marked tumor-resident clones.

Comments on this clone: Its target is unknown.

The table came from immunoSEQ multiplex PCR; TCRdb's copy has only in-frame clones and leaves some out. The table records some 110,000 clones, about three quarters of them present only once. Mismatch repair deficiency was confirmed in all patients, by PCR or immunohistochemistry. TCR sequencing covered three patients who responded to pembrolizumab. This CDR3 comprises 14 residues. Trimming took 6 bases from V and 0 from J, leaving 9 bases between them. Germline CDR1 reads SGDLS; CDR2 reads YYNGEE. The clonotype was recovered from an adult with mismatch repair-deficient cancer. This sample comprised peripheral blood, obtained 60 weeks after starting pembrolizumab. The chain uses TRBV9 and TRBJ1-4; perhaps TRBD1 as D (6 bases). The DNA of the CDR3 is TGTGCCAGCAACAACAGGGCAACTAATGAAAAACTGTTTTTT. Its protein product is CASNNRATNEKLFF.